The TCR beta chain described here comes from a study of shared clonotypes between healthy human individuals. Clones were read by immunoSEQ multiplex PCR, and TCRdb kept only the in-frame ones, dropping some. The sample has 2,100,000 or so clones, under 97% seen once. This CDR3 spans 14 amino acids. In germline, CDR1 is SGHRS, CDR2 YFSETQ. V trimming: 4 bases; J trimming: 8 bases; junction bases outside the gene matches: 8. Sequencing was performed on naive CD4+ T cells sorted from blood. Subset of the sample: CD45RA+ positively selected. The clonotype originates from a man between 18 and 35 years old in good health. This sequence joins TRBV5-1 and TRBJ1-4; 7 bases match TRBD1. CDR3 bases: TGCGCCAGCAGCCCGGACAGGTATAGCGAAAAACTGTTTTTT. It specifies CASSPDRYSEKLFF.